Given below is one T cell receptor beta chain in context. The antigen is unknown. The entry originates in a study of T cells in Graves' hyperthyroidism and ophthalmopathy. Overall study findings and caveats: Among thyroid clonotypes expanded above 0.001, most also appeared in blood.

The V and J ends lost 0 bases and 3 bases, in that order; junction bases with no gene match: 3. Germline V gives CDR1 SGDLS, CDR2 YYNGEE. The length of the CDR3 is 16 residues. TCR beta CDR3 regions were amplified from RNA. TCR CDR3 underwent first-round RT-PCR with the HTBI primer set. TCRdb fed the multiplex PCR reads into MiXCR, producing one record per CDR3 protein. The table includes about 260,000 distinct CDR3 sequences, about a sixth detected once. This TCR came from a woman between 18 and 29 years old with Graves' ophthalmopathy. The sequenced sample was blood. The rearrangement joins TRBV9 to TRBJ2-2; 9 bases are a match to TRBD2. CDR3 sequence reads: CASSVEGTSHTGELFF. The CDR3 nucleotides are TGTGCCAGCAGCGTAGAGGGGACTAGCCACACCGGGGAGCTGTTTTTT.